The 23 T cell receptor beta chains listed next were all sequenced from one sample in a study of molecular identifiers for immune sequencing clone quantification. One entry per CDR3 protein results from TCRdb running MiXCR on the PCR reads. The sample yields 85,000 to 90,000 distinct CDR3 sequences, around a quarter seen once. Source material: naive CD8+ T cells from blood, with Jurkat cell RNA spiked in. Stated subset: FACS-sorted CD8+CD4-CCR7+CD45RA+ naive T cells. The receptors here all came from a human donor in good health. Some libraries in this study had Jurkat cell RNA spiked in.

This chain links TRBV27 with TRBJ2-7; 7 nucleotides agree with TRBD2. Germline lookup yields CDR1 MNHEY and CDR2 SMNVEV (reference sequence). There are 14 residues in the CDR3. J gave up 5 bases and V 6 bases, and 10 bases lay outside the gene matches. CDR3 sequence reads: CASRGGTATHEQYF. Written as DNA, the CDR3 is TGTGCCAGCAGGGGGGGGACTGCAACCCACGAGCAGTACTTC.

This clonotype has only a few counts. This chain joins TRBV19 and TRBJ2-1; D might be TRBD1 or TRBD2, each matching 6 bases. The germline V gene encodes CDR1 LNHDA and CDR2 SQIVND (reference sequence). Trimming removed 4 bases at V and 4 bases at J, with 17 bases between. The CDR3 is 16 amino acids. This CDR3 reads CASSTHRGPAYNEQFF. The DNA of the CDR3 is TGTGCCAGTAGTACGCATCGGGGGCCGGCTTACAATGAGCAGTTCTTC. Full variable domain (rest looked up from reference TRBV19 and TRBJ2-1): DGGITQSPKYLFRKEGQNVTLSCEQNLNHDAMYWYRQDPGQGLRLIYYSQIVNDFQKGDIAEGYSVSREKKESFPLTVTSAQKNPTAFYLCASSTHRGPAYNEQFFGPGTRLTVL.

This clonotype was observed many times. J is TRBJ2-1 and V is TRBV4-1; the D is unclear. The CDR3 is made up of 12 amino acids. Germline V CDR1 and CDR2: MGHRA, YSYEKL. Trimming shortened V by 4 bases and J by 5 bases, and 6 bases separated the two germline ends. CDR3 sequence: CASSPGHNEQFF. CDR3 DNA: TGCGCCAGCAGCCCAGGCCACAATGAGCAGTTCTTC.

The V gene is TRBV6-5, the J gene TRBJ1-5, with 10 nucleotides matching TRBD1. CDR3 length: 14 amino acids. V was pared by 6 bases and J by 6 bases, with 5 bases of the junction left unmatched. Per the germline V gene, CDR1 is MNHEY and CDR2 is SVGAGI. The CDR3 region is CASSPGTGVQPQHF. The CDR3 DNA follows: TGTGCCAGCAGCCCCGGGACAGGGGTTCAGCCCCAGCATTTT.

A note on this clonotype: A much larger clone differs by one base, so this may be a read error. The J gene is TRBJ2-1, the V gene TRBV29-1, with D hard to call. V dropped 8 bases and J dropped 8 bases, with 28 bases sitting between them. Germline CDR1 SQVTM, CDR2 ANQGSEA. This CDR3 is built from 16 residues. This CDR3 reads CSPVSMAHDKEHEQFF. The CDR3 bases are TGCAGCCCCGTGTCGATGGCGCACGATAAGGAACATGAGCAGTTCTTC.

This clonotype has just a few counts. The chain recombines TRBV6-5 with TRBJ1-6; no reliable D call. Trimming took 5 bases from V and 0 from J, leaving 11 bases between them. The CDR3 runs 16 residues. Per germline, CDR1 MNHEY and CDR2 SVGAGI. Written as DNA, the CDR3 is TGTGCCAGCAGTCCCGAGCGCCCCTCCTATAATTCACCCCTCCACTTT. Residues: CASSPERPSYNSPLHF.

This clonotype was recorded at least ten times. The chain has TRBV20-1 and TRBJ2-7, with D maybe TRBD1 (6 bases). The CDR3 is 11 residues long. The germline V and J ends were trimmed by 5 bases and 6 bases, with 11 bases remaining between them. Germline CDR1 DFQATT, CDR2 SNEGSKA (reference sequence). CDR3 loop: CSAPTGTEQYF. DNA of the CDR3: TGCAGTGCTCCCACAGGGACCGAGCAGTACTTC.

This clonotype was picked up a small number of times. This chain links TRBV7-9 with TRBJ1-4, with D tentatively TRBD1 (6 bases). This CDR3 is 15 amino acids long. CDR1 SEHNR and CDR2 FQNEAQ come from the germline V gene (reference sequence). V lost 1 base, J lost 7 bases, and 13 bases lay in between. Here the CDR3 DNA reads TGTGCCAGCAGCTTAGTTTCTGGGGGCATTGAAAAACTGTTTTTT. Its translation: CASSLVSGGIEKLFF.

Of note for this clonotype: A junction end diverges from the germline sequence, so it may reflect a read error. V gene TRBV7-2 combines with J gene TRBJ1-4; no definite D call. Germline V gene lookup returns CDR1 SGHTA and CDR2 FQGNSA. The CDR3 is made up of 16 amino acids. The CDR3 DNA follows: TGTGCCAGCAGCTTTGATAACCGTGCAACTAGTGAAAAACTGCTTTTT. Residues: CASSFDNRATSEKLLF.

Of note for this clonotype: This clone may be a read error of a much larger clone one base away. This chain connects TRBV2 to TRBJ2-1; no clear D. There are 12 residues in the CDR3. The germline V gene has CDR1 SNHLY and CDR2 FYNNEI. The CDR3 sequence is CAGSERENEQFF. The DNA for the CDR3 is TGTGCCGGCAGTGAGAGAGAAAATGAGCAGTTCTTC. Supplemented by reference TRBV2 and TRBJ2-1, the full variable domain reads EPEVTQTPSHQVTQMGQEVILRCVPISNHLYFYWYRQILGQKVEFLVSFYNNEISEKSEIFDDQFSVERPDGSNFTLKIRSTKLEDSAMYFCAGSERENEQFFGPGTRLTVL.

This clonotype showed up just a few times. CDR3 nucleotide sequence: TGCGCCAGCAGCCAGGACTTGGGGGGGCTTTACTATGGCTACACCTTC. Amino acids: CASSQDLGGLYYGYTF. The chain uses TRBV4-1 and TRBJ1-2, with D possibly TRBD1 on 6 matching bases. CDR3 length equals 16 residues. In germline, CDR1 is MGHRA, CDR2 YSYEKL. V lost 3 bases, J lost 3 bases, and 17 bases lay in between.

The CDR3 loop is CASSQESGYGYEQYF. The CDR3 nucleotides are TGCGCCAGCAGCCAAGAGTCGGGTTACGGCTACGAGCAGTACTTC. The chain carries TRBV4-1 and TRBJ2-7; D is undetermined. CDR1 is MGHRA, CDR2 YSYEKL, per germline. The CDR3 extends over 15 amino acids. Trimming left V 0 bases short and J 3 bases short, with 12 bases between.

This clonotype was counted only a few times. The chain employs TRBV4-2 and TRBJ2-1; 10 bases line up with TRBD2. Losses at the gene ends were 4 bases for V and 1 base for J; bases not matched to a gene: 16. The CDR3 extends over 20 amino acids. Germline V gene data show CDR1 as LGHNA and CDR2 as YNFKEQ. The CDR3 DNA reads as TGTGCCAGCAGCCGTATTGGTGGACTAGCGGCAATCCCGTCCTACAATGAGCAGTTCTTC. Translated: CASSRIGGLAAIPSYNEQFF.

This clonotype was seen only a few times. The V and J genes are TRBV5-5 and TRBJ2-2; D is perhaps TRBD1 (6 bases). V was clipped by 6 bases and J by 1 base, with 10 bases between them. This CDR3 has 14 residues. Looked up from germline, CDR1 is SGHKS and CDR2 is YYEKEE (reference sequence). The CDR3 nucleotides are TGTGCCAGCACCCCCAGGGGGAACACCGGGGAGCTGTTTTTT. Its translation is CASTPRGNTGELFF.

Regarding this clonotype: Given a much more abundant clone one base away, this may be a read error. The V and J genes are TRBV14 and TRBJ2-7; no clear D. CDR3 length equals 15 residues. Trimming cost V 1 base and J 2 bases, with 12 bases left between them. CDR1 and CDR2 (germline): SGHDN, FVKESK. The CDR3 spells CASSQVAGLTYEQYF. The CDR3 nucleotides read TGTGCCAGCAGCCAAGTAGCCGGCCTCACCTACGAGCAGTACTTC.

This clonotype was counted a few times. This chain uses TRBV28 with TRBJ1-1, with a tentative D call TRBD1 (5 bases). Per germline, CDR1 MDHEN and CDR2 SYDVKM. This CDR3 comprises 15 residues. V dropped 2 bases and J dropped 3 bases, with 13 bases sitting between them. The CDR3 sequence is CASSLRGVGDTEAFF. The CDR3, as DNA: TGTGCCAGCAGTTTACGGGGTGTGGGGGACACTGAAGCTTTCTTT.

This clonotype occurred many times. The CDR3 protein is CASSFGQSTEAFF. As DNA, the CDR3 is TGTGCCAGCAGCTTCGGGCAGAGCACTGAAGCTTTCTTT. V is TRBV5-5 and J is TRBJ1-1; D ambiguous. The CDR3 totals 13 residues. The germline V gene has CDR1 SGHKS and CDR2 YYEKEE (reference sequence). V lost 2 bases to trimming and J lost 4 bases, with 9 bases between them.

The rearrangement uses TRBV19 and TRBJ1-1; tentatively, D is TRBD1 (5 bases). CDR3 size: 13 residues. CDR1 is LNHDA, CDR2 SQIVND, per germline (reference sequence). The V and J ends lost 3 bases and 4 bases respectively, with 9 bases between them. The CDR3 sequence: CASSIGGITEAFF. The DNA of the CDR3 is TGTGCCAGTAGTATTGGGGGGATCACTGAAGCTTTCTTT.

This clonotype was detected ten times or more. The chain is built from TRBV4-2 and TRBJ1-1, with D maybe TRBD1 (6 bases). Germline lookup yields CDR1 LGHNA and CDR2 YNFKEQ. V lost 0 bases to trimming and J lost 5 bases, with 19 bases between them. CDR3 size: 17 residues. CDR3 in amino acids: CASSQEVGGGWGTEAFF. CDR3 nucleotides: TGTGCCAGCAGCCAAGAAGTTGGGGGGGGCTGGGGTACTGAAGCTTTCTTT.

This clonotype was observed a handful of times. V is TRBV25-1 and J is TRBJ2-7; TRBD1 matches 12 bases. The CDR3 has 13 amino acids. J lost 5 bases, V lost 4 bases, and 0 bases had no gene match. The germline V gene encodes CDR1 MGHDK and CDR2 SYGVNS. This CDR3 is CASSGDRGHEQYF. The CDR3 nucleotides read TGTGCCAGCAGTGGGGACAGGGGGCACGAGCAGTACTTC.

In this sample, this clonotype turned up a few times. The J gene is TRBJ1-1, the V gene TRBV19; no clear D. CDR3 length equals 14 residues. Between the trimmed V and J ends, which lost 3 bases and 1 base, there was a span of 9 bases. Germline V CDR1 and CDR2: LNHDA, SQIVND (reference sequence). The CDR3 DNA sequence: TGTGCCAGTAGTATCTTAGGACGGAACACTGAAGCTTTCTTT. Translated: CASSILGRNTEAFF. The whole variable domain, filled in from reference TRBV19 and TRBJ1-1, reads DGGITQSPKYLFRKEGQNVTLSCEQNLNHDAMYWYRQDPGQGLRLIYYSQIVNDFQKGDIAEGYSVSREKKESFPLTVTSAQKNPTAFYLCASSILGRNTEAFFGQGTRLTVV.

The rearrangement links TRBV5-6 to TRBJ1-1, with 11 bases lining up with TRBD1. The CDR3 length is 16 residues. The trim removed 4 bases at V and 0 bases at J, leaving 5 bases unmatched. The germline V gene has CDR1 SGHDT and CDR2 YYEEEE. The CDR3: CASSGRTGGMNTEAFF. CDR3 in DNA: TGTGCCAGCAGCGGAAGGACAGGGGGCATGAACACTGAAGCTTTCTTT. The entire variable domain, with the rest obtained from reference TRBV5-6 and TRBJ1-1, is as follows: DAGVTQSPTHLIKTRGQQVTLRCSPKSGHDTVSWYQQALGQGPQFIFQYYEEEERQRGNFPDRFSGHQFPNYSSELNVNALLLGDSALYLCASSGRTGGMNTEAFFGQGTRLTVV.

V is TRBV10-2 and J is TRBJ1-2, with a possible D match to TRBD1 (5 bases). CDR3 size: 13 residues. V was trimmed by 4 bases and J by 2 bases, leaving 8 bases between them. Per the germline V gene, CDR1 is WSHSY and CDR2 is SAAADI. CDR3 sequence reads: CASSGDGNYGYTF. The CDR3 DNA sequence: TGCGCCAGCAGTGGGGACGGAAACTATGGCTACACCTTC.